The rows below give T cell receptor beta chains drawn from one sample of a study of blood T cells in healthy people across ages. TCRdb reprocessed the 5' RACE reads via MiXCR and lists one record per CDR3 protein. The profile covers approximately 800,000 distinct CDR3 sequences, with roughly 35% appearing a single time and 10% to 15% taken by the ten largest. Sequencing used blood. Receptor source: a young man in good health. Each CDR3 is given with its conserved first and last residue. A D gene is named only where the DNA matches it firmly.

>NA|TRBV7-2|TRBJ2-7
CASSLLGLGYEQYF
>NA|TRBV6-6|TRBJ2-1
CASQNPPANPLNNEQFF
>TRBD2|TRBV5-1|TRBJ2-1
CASSAALAGGYNEQFF
>TRBD1|TRBV2|TRBJ2-3
CASSEGDRGTDTQYF
>NA|TRBV4-3|TRBJ2-5
CASSKTGTVEETQYF
>TRBD1|TRBV20-1|TRBJ1-2
CSARRNLQGIGGYTF
>NA|TRBV4-2|TRBJ1-1
CASSQDKAASYTEAFF
>NA|TRBV15|TRBJ2-5
CATSRGLQETQYF
>TRBD1|TRBV20-1|TRBJ1-5
CSARDGPGQGFQPQHF
>TRBD2|TRBV12-3/TRBV12-4|TRBJ2-7
CASSFTSILYGTSGDSSYEQYF